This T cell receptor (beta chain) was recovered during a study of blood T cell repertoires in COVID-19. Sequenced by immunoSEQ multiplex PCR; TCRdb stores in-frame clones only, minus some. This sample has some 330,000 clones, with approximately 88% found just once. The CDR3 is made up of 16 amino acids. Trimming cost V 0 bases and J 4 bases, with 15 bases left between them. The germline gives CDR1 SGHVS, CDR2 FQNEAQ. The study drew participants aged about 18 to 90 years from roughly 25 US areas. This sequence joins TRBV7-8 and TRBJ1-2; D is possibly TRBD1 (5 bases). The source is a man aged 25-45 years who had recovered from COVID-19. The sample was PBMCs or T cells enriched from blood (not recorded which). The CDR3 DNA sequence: TGTGCCAGCAGCTTAGCACTGCTCGACAGAACCTATGGCTACACCTTC. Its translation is CASSLALLDRTYGYTF.